The next 30 T cell receptor beta chains were all read from a single sample in a study of CD8 T cells in ankylosing spondylitis. Study-level findings and limits: A TCR beta motif made of eight highly homologous variants seemed typical of ankylosing spondylitis blood.

Which antigens these TCRs recognize remains unknown. Each CDR3 protein gets one entry after TCRdb re-called the 5' RACE reads with MiXCR. The repertoire holds hundreds of thousands of distinct CDR3 sequences, with about 24% as singletons. Sequenced: blood, either unsorted or a sorted T cell fraction (not recorded which). Receptor source: a male donor with ankylosing spondylitis.

This chain connects TRBV4-1 to TRBJ1-2; TRBD1 might be the D (5 bases). Germline V lookup: CDR1 MGHRA, CDR2 YSYEKL. Trimming removed 1 base at V and 4 bases at J, with 13 bases between. This CDR3 has 15 amino acids. In nucleotides, the CDR3 is TGCGCCAGCAGCCAAGTCGGGGGGGTGGCCTATGGCTACACCTTC. Protein: CASSQVGGVAYGYTF.

This clonotype was observed a handful of times. The rearrangement uses TRBV12-3 or TRBV12-4 and TRBJ1-4, with D perhaps TRBD1 (5 bases). Trimming stripped 6 bases from V and 8 bases from J, with 19 bases between. CDR3 length: 15 residues. The CDR3 region has the DNA TGTGCCAGCAGCCCCAACTCGGGGCTCGGGGAAAAACTGTTTTTT. It encodes CASSPNSGLGEKLFF.

This chain connects TRBV29-1 to TRBJ2-2; the D is unclear. CDR1 is SQVTM, CDR2 ANQGSEA, per germline. Trimming left V 4 bases short and J 7 bases short, with 10 bases between. This CDR3 region has 12 residues. The CDR3 reads CSVGINGGELFF. CDR3 DNA sequence: TGCAGCGTTGGAATAAACGGCGGGGAGCTGTTTTTT.

This chain joins TRBV15 and TRBJ2-6, with TRBD1 as a possible D gene (5 bases). Germline V gives CDR1 LNHNV, CDR2 YYDKDF (reference sequence). V was clipped by 10 bases and J by 4 bases, with 14 bases between them. The CDR3 has 14 amino acids. CDR3 DNA sequence: TGTGCCATCCGACAGTTTCTGGGGGCCAACGTCCTGACTTTC. Translating gives CAIRQFLGANVLTF.

The gene calls are TRBV20-1 and TRBJ1-2; a weak D match, TRBD1 (6 bases). CDR3 length: 14 amino acids. Germline loops: CDR1 DFQATT, CDR2 SNEGSKA (reference sequence). Trimming left V 5 bases short and J 5 bases short, with 18 bases between. The CDR3 sequence: CSADVRGQKYGYTF. CDR3 bases: TGCAGTGCTGATGTACGAGGACAGAAGTATGGCTACACCTTC.

The chain joins TRBV11-2 to TRBJ2-1; maybe TRBD1 (5 bases). The CDR3 has 14 residues. The V end lost 0 bases, the J end lost 3 bases, and 6 bases lay between the germline ends. From germline, CDR1 is SGHAT and CDR2 FQNNGV. CDR3 DNA: TGTGCCAGCAGCTTAGACAGGGACTACAATGAGCAGTTCTTC. This codes for CASSLDRDYNEQFF.

The rearrangement uses TRBV14 and TRBJ1-3; D gene uncertain. Per the germline V gene, CDR1 is SGHDN and CDR2 is FVKESK. The CDR3 is 14 amino acids. The V end lost 4 bases, the J end lost 4 bases, and 11 bases lay between the germline ends. In DNA, the CDR3 is TGTGCCAGCAGCCGGCCGGGTTTCGGAAACACCATATATTTT. Its protein is CASSRPGFGNTIYF.

The chain uses TRBV30 and TRBJ1-1; the D is unclear. CDR1 GTSNPN and CDR2 SVGIG come from the germline V gene (reference sequence). This CDR3 is built from 14 residues. Trimming removed 3 bases at V and 4 bases at J, with 15 bases between. The CDR3 loop reads CAWSQLEGGTEAFF. The DNA for the CDR3 is TGTGCCTGGAGCCAGCTGGAGGGAGGCACTGAAGCTTTCTTT.

V usage is TRBV15 and J usage is TRBJ2-7; no definite D call. Germline V gene sequence: CDR1 LNHNV, CDR2 YYDKDF (reference sequence). This CDR3 is 14 amino acids long. With 1 base removed from V and 6 bases from J, the gap between germline ends came to 13 bases. The CDR3 DNA is TGTGCCACCAGCAGAGGGAACTTTGGTGGCGAGCAGTACTTC. Amino acid sequence: CATSRGNFGGEQYF.

The J gene is TRBJ2-1, the V gene TRBV15; 7 bases align to TRBD2. V trimming: 0 bases; J trimming: 4 bases; junction bases outside the gene matches: 12. Germline V gene lookup returns CDR1 LNHNV and CDR2 YYDKDF (reference sequence). The CDR3 length is 18 residues. The CDR3 is CATSRDLGLAELYNEQFF. In nucleotides, the CDR3 is TGTGCCACCAGCAGAGATCTTGGGCTAGCGGAGCTTTACAATGAGCAGTTCTTC. Together with reference TRBV15 and TRBJ2-1, the CDR3 gives the full variable domain: DAMVIQNPRYQVTQFGKPVTLSCSQTLNHNVMYWYQQKSSQAPKLLFHYYDKDFNNEADTPDNFQSRRPNTSFCFLDIRSPGLGDTAMYLCATSRDLGLAELYNEQFFGPGTRLTVL.

This clonotype was observed a handful of times. The V and J genes are TRBV7-2 and TRBJ1-2, with D possibly being TRBD1 (5 bases). Per germline, CDR1 SGHTA and CDR2 FQGNSA. The germline V and J ends were trimmed by 6 bases and 8 bases, with 22 bases remaining between them. The CDR3 consists of 15 residues. The CDR3 DNA reads as TGTGCCAGCAGTCCAAACTCCGGGGCCCCAGGGGGCTACACCTTC. Its translation: CASSPNSGAPGGYTF. The variable domain in full, completed from reference TRBV7-2 and TRBJ1-2, reads GAGVSQSPSNKVTEKGKDVELRCDPISGHTALYWYRQSLGQGLEFLIYFQGNSAPDKSGLPSDRFSAERTGGSVSTLTIQRTQQEDSAVYLCASSPNSGAPGGYTFGSGTRLTVV.

This clonotype showed up just a few times. The rearrangement joins TRBV29-1 to TRBJ1-2; D is possibly TRBD1 (6 bases). Between the trimmed V and J ends, which lost 6 bases and 5 bases, there was a span of 16 bases. CDR3 length equals 13 residues. Germline V gives CDR1 SQVTM, CDR2 ANQGSEA. The CDR3 nucleotides are TGCAGCGTGTACAGGGAAACCTGGTATGGCTACACCTTC. Residues: CSVYRETWYGYTF.

This clonotype was observed a handful of times. The chain carries TRBV5-1 and TRBJ2-3; 10 bases line up with TRBD1. The V and J ends lost 7 bases and 0 bases, in that order; junction bases with no gene match: 2. The CDR3 runs to 14 residues. CDR1 is SGHRS, CDR2 YFSETQ, per germline. CDR3 amino acids: CASRQGASTDTQYF. The DNA of the CDR3 is TGCGCCAGCCGACAGGGGGCTAGCACAGATACGCAGTATTTT.

The gene calls are TRBV19 and TRBJ2-3; 7 nucleotides agree with TRBD1. V dropped 2 bases and J dropped 5; count of bases not matched to a gene: 4. This CDR3 has 14 amino acids. CDR1 and CDR2 from the germline V gene are LNHDA and SQIVND (reference sequence). The CDR3 DNA reads TGTGCCAGTAGTATAAGGGGGCACGGAGATACGCAGTATTTT. This codes for CASSIRGHGDTQYF.

This clonotype was picked up many times. The rearrangement uses TRBV20-1 and TRBJ2-3; 7 bases are shared with TRBD2. Per germline, CDR1 DFQATT and CDR2 SNEGSKA (reference sequence). V lost 4 bases to trimming and J lost 4 bases; unmatched junction nucleotides: 5. The CDR3 is 13 amino acids. The CDR3 region is CSATWEGADTQYF. CDR3 nucleotides: TGCAGTGCTACCTGGGAGGGCGCAGATACGCAGTATTTT.

At least ten counts were recorded for this clonotype. The chain carries TRBV3-1 and TRBJ2-1, with 9 bases lining up with TRBD2. Germline CDR1 and CDR2: LGHDT and YNNKEL (reference sequence). Losses at the gene ends were 4 bases for V and 5 bases for J; bases not matched to a gene: 9. CDR3 length: 16 residues. In DNA form, the CDR3 reads TGTGCCAGCAGCCTCAGAAAGTTAGCGGGGGACAATGAGCAGTTCTTC. It is translated as CASSLRKLAGDNEQFF.

This chain connects TRBV6-5 to TRBJ2-1; D remains unclear. The CDR3 has 14 residues. V lost 4 bases, J lost 0 bases, and 7 bases lay in between. CDR1 is MNHEY, CDR2 SVGAGI, per germline. The CDR3 DNA reads TGTGCCAGCAGTTGGGCTCACTCCTACAATGAGCAGTTCTTC. Its translation: CASSWAHSYNEQFF.

V is TRBV30 and J is TRBJ2-3; 7 positions agree with TRBD2. The CDR3 runs to 16 residues. In germline, CDR1 is GTSNPN, CDR2 SVGIG (reference sequence). V trimming: 2 bases; J trimming: 0 bases; junction bases outside the gene matches: 8. CDR3 sequence reads: CAWSIGRGGSTDTQYF. In nucleotides, the CDR3 is TGTGCCTGGAGTATCGGGCGGGGAGGGAGCACAGATACGCAGTATTTT.

This rearrangement joins TRBV4-1 to TRBJ2-3; possibly TRBD2 for D (6 bases). The germline V gene has CDR1 MGHRA and CDR2 YSYEKL. Trimming shortened V by 5 bases and J by 7 bases, and 16 bases separated the two germline ends. CDR3 length: 14 residues. The CDR3 sequence is CASSIIVRDYTQYF. Written as DNA, the CDR3 is TGCGCCAGCAGCATAATTGTGCGGGACTATACGCAGTATTTT.

J is TRBJ2-4 and V is TRBV20-1; possibly TRBD1 for D (6 bases). The CDR3 loop spans 14 amino acids. From germline, CDR1 is DFQATT and CDR2 SNEGSKA (reference sequence). V lost 3 bases to trimming and J lost 5 bases, with 14 bases between them. CDR3 region: CSASRVQGQNIQYF. The CDR3 DNA follows: TGCAGTGCTAGTAGAGTACAGGGCCAAAACATTCAGTACTTC.

This sequence joins TRBV20-1 and TRBJ2-7; TRBD2 agrees at 14 bases. This CDR3 region has 18 residues. Germline loops: CDR1 DFQATT, CDR2 SNEGSKA (reference sequence). J lost 4 bases, V lost 3 bases, and 14 bases had no gene match. CDR3 sequence reads: CSASPGLAGAPREYEQYF. The CDR3 coding sequence is TGCAGTGCTAGTCCGGGACTAGCGGGAGCCCCCCGTGAATACGAGCAGTACTTC.

This clonotype was picked up many times. V gene TRBV20-1 combines with J gene TRBJ2-5; no firm D call. This CDR3 has 8 amino acids. Per germline, CDR1 DFQATT and CDR2 SNEGSKA (reference sequence). V gave up 7 bases and J gave up 5 bases, with 2 bases separating them. CDR3 coding DNA: TGCAGTGGGGAGACCCAGTACTTC. It translates to CSGETQYF.

This clonotype has more than one count but fewer than ten. The chain recombines TRBV7-9 with TRBJ1-2; TRBD1 aligns across 9 bases. The CDR3 contains 14 residues. CDR1 is SEHNR, CDR2 FQNEAQ, per germline (reference sequence). V gave up 4 bases and J gave up 1 base; unmatched junction bases: 1. The CDR3: CASSSDRGNYGYTF. The DNA of the CDR3 is TGTGCCAGCAGCTCGGACAGGGGTAACTATGGCTACACCTTC.

This chain uses TRBV24-1 with TRBJ2-1; D unclear. Germline V lookup: CDR1 KGHDR, CDR2 SFDVKD. The CDR3 runs to 15 residues. V was shortened by 3 bases and J by 6 bases, with 14 bases between the two germline ends. The chain's CDR3 is CATSDALLVGNEQFF. DNA of the CDR3: TGTGCCACCAGTGATGCCCTATTGGTCGGCAATGAGCAGTTCTTC.

The rearrangement uses TRBV2 and TRBJ1-1; D unresolved. V was pared by 1 base and J by 11 bases, with 11 bases between. Germline assignment: CDR1 SNHLY and CDR2 FYNNEI. The CDR3 covers 12 residues. CDR3 sequence (DNA): TGTGCCAGCAGTGAAGATGTTGGTGGGGCTTTCTTT. Translated, it gives CASSEDVGGAFF.

This clonotype was seen a few times. V is TRBV6-5 and J is TRBJ1-1, with 8 positions matching TRBD1. Germline CDR1 and CDR2: MNHEY and SVGAGI. Trimming removed 4 bases from V and 6 bases from J; junction bases left unmatched: 7. The length of the CDR3 is 14 residues. CDR3 nucleotide sequence: TGTGCCAGCAGTTTGCCAGGGGGCGGAGCTGAAGCTTTCTTT. This codes for CASSLPGGGAEAFF.

This clonotype was seen only a few times. V is TRBV7-8 and J is TRBJ2-7; 8 nucleotides match TRBD2. The CDR3 consists of 14 residues. Germline CDR1 is SGHVS and CDR2 is FQNEAQ. V lost 1 base to trimming and J lost 6 bases; unmatched junction nucleotides: 5. The CDR3, as DNA: TGTGCCAGCAGCTTAGGAGCGGGAGTGGGCGAGCAGTACGTC. This translates into CASSLGAGVGEQYV.

This clonotype was recorded many times. The chain joins TRBV7-2 to TRBJ2-1; 8 nucleotides agree with TRBD2. The CDR3 contains 15 residues. Trimming at V came to 2 bases and at J to 4 bases, leaving 4 bases not matched to a gene. CDR1 is SGHTA, CDR2 FQGNSA, per germline. The CDR3 nucleotides read TGTGCCAGCAGCTTATCGAGCGGGAGTTACAATGAGCAGTTCTTC. Its protein is CASSLSSGSYNEQFF.

This clonotype was counted ten times or more. This chain joins TRBV12-3 or TRBV12-4 and TRBJ1-1; a weak D match, TRBD1 (6 bases). V was trimmed by 8 bases and J by 5 bases, leaving 21 bases between them. This CDR3 has 15 residues. This CDR3 reads CASDALQGLRTEAFF. CDR3 sequence (DNA): TGTGCCAGCGACGCTCTACAGGGCCTCAGGACTGAAGCTTTCTTT.

This chain joins TRBV11-2 and TRBJ2-5, with 7 nucleotides matching TRBD1. The CDR3 length is 15 residues. CDR1 is SGHAT and CDR2 is FQNNGV in the germline V gene. V lost 1 base to trimming and J lost 5 bases; unmatched junction nucleotides: 7. This CDR3 is CASSLAGTARETQYF. CDR3 coding DNA: TGTGCCAGCAGCTTAGCGGGGACAGCCCGGGAGACCCAGTACTTC.